This TCR beta chain is from a study of cytomegalovirus exposure and HLA in healthy donors. Study-level points and caveats: Presence/absence analyses took donor sequencing depth as roughly uniform. As was reported, the HLA-A and HLA-B alleles of most subjects were accurately predicted from TCR beta sequences.

In germline, CDR1 is LNHNV, CDR2 YYDKDF (reference sequence). The CDR3 totals 13 residues. Deletions cut 0 bases from V and 6 bases from J, with 6 bases between. Primers: 60 Vbeta forward and 13 Jbeta reverse. Using immunoSEQ multiplex PCR, the repertoire was profiled, and TCRdb retains in-frame clones only, with some absent. Found here are hundreds of thousands of clones, roughly 91% of them singletons; the top ten hold about 1%. This clone was seen a handful of times. Its specificity is not known. The sample holds other DNA sequences that translate to the same CDR3. The sequencing input was PBMCs. The chain has TRBV15 and TRBJ1-5, with D possibly being TRBD1 (6 bases). This TCR derives from a woman younger than 30 in good health and CMV-seronegative. The CDR3 loop is CATSRDRGQPQHF. The CDR3 DNA reads TGTGCCACCAGCAGAGACAGGGGTCAGCCCCAGCATTTT.